This entry lists 10 T cell receptor beta chains sequenced from one sample in a study of T cells after yellow fever vaccination. One entry per CDR3 protein, called by TCRdb with MiXCR from the 5' RACE reads. The table includes approximately 300,000 distinct CDR3 sequences, around 6.8% detected once. Sequencing was performed on PBMCs, taken 45 days after the first yellow fever vaccination. Every receptor here comes from a man younger than 35 who received the YFV17D yellow fever vaccine.

This clonotype was seen ten or more times. CDR3 in DNA: TGCGCCAGCAGCTTGGATCCGGGGCGCGAGCAGTACGTC. The encoded protein is CASSLDPGREQYV. The V and J genes are TRBV5-1 and TRBJ2-7; D tentatively reads TRBD1 or TRBD2 (5 bases each). V was clipped by 0 bases and J by 6 bases, with 10 bases between them. Germline CDR1 SGHRS, CDR2 YFSETQ. The CDR3 has 13 residues.

This chain uses TRBV12-3 or TRBV12-4 with TRBJ1-5; a weak D match, TRBD1 (5 bases). There are 14 residues in the CDR3. Trimming shortened V by 6 bases and J by 7 bases, and 16 bases separated the two germline ends. Written as DNA, the CDR3 is TGTGCCAGCAGCCTCGACAGTACTAACCAGCCCCAGCATTTT. Translated, it gives CASSLDSTNQPQHF.

A few counts support this clonotype. The chain recombines TRBV9 with TRBJ2-3; 7 bases align to TRBD1. Germline-derived CDR1 and CDR2 are SGDLS and YYNGEE. The CDR3 runs to 16 residues. V lost 3 bases to trimming and J lost 0 bases; unmatched junction nucleotides: 7. CDR3 amino acids: CASSARQGWSTDTQYF. Written as DNA, the CDR3 is TGTGCCAGCAGCGCCCGACAGGGATGGAGCACAGATACGCAGTATTTT.

V is TRBV4-3 and J is TRBJ2-2, with TRBD1 matching over 9 bases. Germline assignment: CDR1 LGHNA and CDR2 YSLEER. The V and J ends lost 3 bases and 7 bases, in that order; junction bases with no gene match: 9. This CDR3 has 16 amino acids. CDR3 nucleotide sequence: TGCGCCAGCAGCCATACCCGGGACAGGGTTTTCGGGGAGCTGTTTTTT. Its translation is CASSHTRDRVFGELFF.

In its sample, this clonotype was seen once. One end of the junction fails to match germline, which may point to a read error. The V call is TRBV6-2 or TRBV6-3, the J call TRBJ2-2; a possible D gene is TRBD2 (6 bases). The CDR3 length is 14 residues. Germline V gene lookup returns CDR1 MNHEY and CDR2 SVGEGT. CDR3 sequence reads: CASSRPPGGGEPFF. Here the CDR3 DNA reads TGTGCCAGCAGCCGCCCCCCTGGCGGCGGGGAGCCGTTTTTT.

A few counts support this clonotype. This chain links TRBV4-1 with TRBJ1-1; 7 nucleotides align to TRBD1. There are 16 residues in the CDR3. Germline values: CDR1 MGHRA, CDR2 YSYEKL. The V gene end was trimmed by 4 bases and the J gene end by 0 bases; junction bases not matched to a gene: 8. The chain's CDR3 is CASSRRDRVMNTEAFF. The CDR3 nucleotides are TGCGCCAGCAGCCGCCGGGACAGAGTCATGAACACTGAAGCTTTCTTT.

A word on this clonotype: One end of the junction does not line up with germline, which may come from a read error. V is TRBV5-4 and J is TRBJ1-1, with D maybe TRBD1 (5 bases). The CDR3 covers 12 residues. Germline V lookup: CDR1 SGHNT, CDR2 YYREEE (reference sequence). CDR3 amino acids: CASSWGTTKAFF. In nucleotides, the CDR3 is TGTGCCAGCAGCTGGGGGACCACTAAAGCTTTCTTT.

This clonotype was observed a few times. This chain links TRBV2 with TRBJ2-3; D not certain. This CDR3 is 13 amino acids long. Germline V lookup: CDR1 SNHLY, CDR2 FYNNEI. V was shortened by 3 bases and J by 4 bases, with 8 bases between the two germline ends. The CDR3 spells CASSDYTADTQYF. In DNA, the CDR3 is TGTGCCAGCAGTGATTATACCGCAGATACGCAGTATTTT.

This chain uses TRBV20-1 with TRBJ2-5; possible D gene TRBD2, 6 bases. V shed 3 bases and J shed 1 base, with 15 bases lying between them. The CDR3 runs 15 residues. Germline V gene data show CDR1 as DFQATT and CDR2 as SNEGSKA (reference sequence). CDR3 region: CSASPGVGGQETQYF. As DNA, the CDR3 is TGCAGTGCTAGTCCGGGGGTGGGAGGCCAAGAGACCCAGTACTTC.

This chain connects TRBV12-3 or TRBV12-4 to TRBJ2-7; D might be TRBD2 (7 bases). Deletions cut 3 bases from V and 5 bases from J, with 14 bases between. The CDR3 length is 14 residues. The CDR3 loop reads CASSFRGGGHEQYF. DNA for the CDR3: TGTGCCAGCAGTTTTAGGGGGGGCGGGCACGAGCAGTACTTC.